The next 2 T cell receptor beta chains were all read from a single sample in a study of control samples from healthy donors and cancer patients. Some clones are missing from TCRdb's copy, which holds only in-frame ones; the method was immunoSEQ multiplex PCR. The sample has 150,000 to 200,000 clones, approximately 86% seen once. Sample: blood. These receptors were obtained from a man aged 18 to 29 in good health.

This clone appeared once. CDR3 nucleotides: TGTGCCAGCAGCTTAGAAGAAAGGCAGGAAAAACTGTTTTTT. Protein product: CASSLEERQEKLFF. The rearrangement joins TRBV7-9 to TRBJ1-4; no clear D. The CDR3 is made up of 14 amino acids. From germline, CDR1 is SEHNR and CDR2 FQNEAQ (reference sequence). The V end lost 1 base, the J end lost 8 bases, and 11 bases lay between the germline ends. The full variable domain, its missing parts supplied by reference TRBV7-9 and TRBJ1-4, is DTGVSQNPRHKITKRGQNVTFRCDPISEHNRLYWYRQTLGQGPEFLTYFQNEAQLEKSRLLSDRFSAERPKGSFSTLEIQRTEQGDSAMYLCASSLEERQEKLFFGSGTQLSVL.

This rearrangement joins TRBV4-1 to TRBJ1-6, with D unresolved. There are 18 residues in the CDR3. V was clipped by 2 bases and J by 7 bases, with 21 bases between them. The germline gives CDR1 MGHRA, CDR2 YSYEKL. In nucleotides, the CDR3 is TGCGCCAGCAGCCAATATATGAATTGGGGAACCATGAATTCACCCCTCCACTTT. Amino acid sequence: CASSQYMNWGTMNSPLHF.